This TCR beta chain was documented in a study of cytomegalovirus exposure and HLA in healthy donors (dated by TCRdb to between 2016 and 2019). Study-wide context: An earlier analysis of 587 of the donors reported 276 Gb of sequence data and 117 million unique TCR beta sequences obtained from about 200 million T cells. Both class I and class II loci were covered by HLA typing, at four-digit resolution. The genetic ancestry cluster associated with self-reported Caucasian donors included about 84% of the 350 to 500 genotyped donors. Roughly 300 gigabases of sequencing data and tens of millions of unique TCR sequences were included in an early release covering over 600 HLA-typed donors. Across some 400 genotyped donors of the cohort, an average of about 250,000 unique TCR beta nucleotide sequences per donor were sequenced, and around 19% of those sequences were non-productive. The later analysis used no new phenotypic data to find candidate immune exposures, relying instead on TCR beta sequences and their occurrence across donors. To predict cytomegalovirus infection status, the study combined high-throughput TCR immunosequencing, statistical association of individual TCRs with disease status, and machine learning. The study aimed to test whether signatures of past pathogen exposure could be identified by cataloging public T cell receptors. The number of donors typed differed by locus, with roughly 620-640 for A, B, C, DRB1 and DQB1, roughly 550 for DQA1, approximately 580 for DPA1, and some 440 for DPB1. A later genetic analysis used genome-wide SNP genotypes for about 55% of the 666 donors, treating that subset as a discovery cohort. In an earlier analysis of around 540 of the donors, high-throughput TCR beta sequencing was used to judge whether each TCR beta V gene segment behaved as functional or pseudogenic. All discovery cohort repertoires had been generated using a single sequencing platform. In addition to the first cohort of approximately 670 subjects, a separate validation cohort of over 90 different subjects was used. The study profiled the T cell repertoires of more than 500 subjects by immunosequencing and related them to cytomegalovirus serostatus. A later analysis re-analyzed previously published TCR beta repertoires from 666 donors and added high-resolution HLA genotyping to study TCR occurrence patterns. Because of strong linkage in the cohort, 5 or 6 DR-DQ haplotypes were treated as single units for association and clustering. Alongside the repertoire data, information on donor age, sex, ethnicity and CMV serostatus was compiled. Broader findings and caveats from the paper: In the study, 164 TCR beta chains were listed as associated with cytomegalovirus. A later genetic analysis associated a missense DCLRE1C variant with V-gene and J-gene trimming of TCR beta chains, and an independent cohort replicated the association. HLA typing was unavailable for some donors at each locus, so association tests used only the typed subset. The earlier analysis of some 560 of the donors excluded some 16 rarely observed V segments, including chromosome 9 orphons, because counts were too low. When HLA alleles, especially DR and DQ, strongly co-occurred, attributing TCR associations to individual alleles was difficult. CMV serostatus was the only immune exposure information available for the cohort. According to a later analysis, most CMV-associated TCR beta chains appeared to be HLA-restricted, and the HLA associations seemed to be driven largely by CMV exposure. In a later analysis, the rate of TCR association differed among HLA loci, with DRB1 alleles having the most associated TCRs and HLA-C alleles having the fewest. Presence/absence analyses assumed roughly uniform sequencing depth across donors, an assumption that may not hold. Cytomegalovirus status was reported to be diagnosed by the classifier with high specificity and sensitivity in both the original and validation cohorts. In a later analysis, several top co-occurrence clusters were reported to appear linked to parvovirus B19, influenza, CMV and Epstein-Barr virus. In vitro tests confirmed that a few of the cytomegalovirus-associated TCR beta chains recognize cytomegalovirus antigens. A group of highly shared sequence variants was considered likely to be a technical artifact of the sequencing pipeline. A later analysis associated 15,000 or so TCR beta sequences with specific HLA alleles at a false discovery rate of 0.05. In a later analysis, HLA-associated TCR beta chains showed more clonal expansion and lower generation probabilities than non-associated chains that were equally common. A further reported finding was that TCR beta sequences accurately predicted the HLA-A and HLA-B alleles for most subjects in the first cohort. Most TCR sequences were observed very rarely across donors, whereas some public TCRs were present in many individuals. The cohort was sequenced for TCR beta chains only, and without alpha or paired-chain data the features that could be detected were limited. In an earlier analysis of around 500 of the donors, most TCR beta V segments appeared in productive rearrangements about 87% or about 30% of the time, broadly matching IMGT annotations. Some IMGT-functional V segments, including TRBV6-2 and TRBV6-3, could not be distinguished by the 87-base-pair reads and were therefore excluded. Correlated functional status among segregating V segments might reflect linkage disequilibrium, but an unknown experimental factor could not be ruled out. The authors suggested that the approach could potentially be extended to other disease states and immunological phenotypes. According to a later genetic analysis, donors in an Asian-associated ancestry cluster had fewer N-insertions in productive TCRs than the approximately 630-donor mean.

This clone occurred a few times. The antigen this receptor binds is unknown. Per-nucleotide qualities are absent, and no much larger clonotype sits a single base away. The cohort was made up of roughly 670 healthy bone marrow donors. At the time of sampling, all cohort members were nominally healthy, though unrecorded immune exposures were likely present. The donor tested CMV seropositive, placing the donor among the approximately 290 seropositive members of the cohort. Every donor gave a peripheral blood sample, and the peripheral blood mononuclear cells from that sample were used for TCR beta sequencing. Genomic DNA was extracted from the blood cell samples with the Qiagen DNeasy Blood Extraction Kit. The germline V gene supplies CDR1 SNHLY and CDR2 FYNNEI. The CDR3 spans 14 residues, from the cysteine through the phenylalanine. Left in the record is the CDR3 DNA by itself, 42 bases read in frame from the first base. Relative to germline, V is missing 4 bases and J is missing 4 bases, with 1 base of the junction outside any gene match.

Library creation used the immunoSEQ multiplex PCR assay. The multiplex PCR relied on a mix of 60 forward primers for TCR Vbeta segments and 13 reverse primers for TCR Jbeta segments. A multiplex PCR assay on genomic DNA amplified the CDR3 region of rearranged TCR beta genes. The amplified TCR beta libraries were sequenced on the Illumina HiSeq System as 87-base-pair reads. The authors' analysis ran thus. A later analysis tallied 75 million to 95 million unique TCR beta chains across the 700 or so repertoires, and some 10 million of those chains were shared by two or more donors. A nearest-neighbor algorithm error-corrected the raw reads and collapsed the reads into unique sequences, merging closely related sequences to remove PCR and sequencing errors. Alignment of CDR3 sequences to IMGT reference sequences was used to assign V, D and J gene segments. For a sequence to be retained, a match of at least six nucleotides to both a V gene segment and a J gene segment was required. A rearrangement was called productive if the CDR3 had no stop codons and remained in frame with V and J, and every other rearrangement was called non-productive. CDR3 was defined according to IMGT convention as the region running from the second conserved V-encoded cysteine to the conserved J-encoded phenylalanine. In an earlier analysis of around 570 of the donors, sequences lacking an unambiguous match to a single V gene segment were excluded. An earlier analysis of several hundred of the donors classified V segments as functional when productive rearrangements were above 56.7% and as segregating when the standard deviation between donors was above 5%. To diagnose cytomegalovirus status from the catalog of TCR beta chain sequences, a statistical classification framework was built. In a later analysis, V and J genes were assigned by comparing TCR nucleotide sequences against IMGT/GENE-DB human TR gene sequences. A later analysis assigned CDR3 sequences and most-parsimonious VDJ recombination scenarios with the TCRdist pipeline. In a later analysis, each TCR beta chain was defined by its CDR3 amino acid sequence together with its V-gene family, and reads without a unique V-gene family were excluded. In a later analysis, around 650 highly shared, low-generation-probability nucleotide sequences were removed to address suspected cross-contamination and a sequencing artifact. In a later analysis, a clonal expansion index was calculated for each public chain from normalized within-repertoire ranks of inferred template counts. In a later analysis, generation probabilities were computed using a VDJ recombination model fitted to out-of-frame rearrangements, and the results were checked against IGoR. A later analysis scored TCR-TCR, TCR-HLA and TCR-CMV co-occurrence with hypergeometric tests, applying a repertoire-size bias correction to TCR pairs. In a later analysis, false discovery rates were estimated by permuting HLA or CMV assignments 20 times. A later analysis grouped co-occurring TCRs with DBSCAN, adding TCRdist sequence similarity when clustering within HLA-allele-positive subsets. Repertoires with fewer than 30,000 or more than 120,000 public chains were left out of co-occurrence clustering, as were about 5 repertoires with anomalous nucleotide sharing. This is the immuneACCESS table as TCRdb keeps it, with only in-frame sequences that have V and J called. A part of the clones is gone; compared with another copy, unresolved V genes explain less than half, and the rest is unexplained. The V and J calls and clone size are taken from that table; D and trimming were inferred from the DNA. Here the sample has just over 150,000 clones; 65% to 85% occur a single time. The ten largest clones add up to around 6.5% of the sample.

Source material: PBMCs. This receptor was taken from a male donor in good health and CMV-seropositive. The rearranged segments are TRBV2 and TRBJ1-4, and 9 bases in between align with TRBD1. The DNA sequence is given as TGTGCCAGCAGTGGGGGACAGGGTAATGAAAAACTGTTTTTT. It translates as CASSGGQGNEKLFF.